Sequencing of this T cell receptor beta chain was carried out in a study of beta chain features in type 1 diabetes. Sorting produced populations that all topped 98% purity. The sequenced template was cDNA made from the entire isolated RNA. Method: immunoSEQ multiplex PCR; TCRdb's copy keeps in-frame clones and lacks some. The table has 300,000 or so clones, around 9.3% seen once. Trimming pared 3 bases from V and 2 bases from J, leaving 20 bases between. Looked up from germline, CDR1 is SNHLY and CDR2 is FYNNEI. The CDR3 contains 17 residues. Whole-study findings and limits: Patients' naive, central memory and Treg TCRB repertoires seemed closer to one another than those of healthy donors. Shorter TCRB CDR3s, moderately but significantly so, marked every one of the four CD4+ subsets in Type 1 diabetes patients.

This clone was observed a few times. The antigen is undetermined. The sample taken for sequencing was central memory CD4+ T cells from blood. This sequence joins TRBV2 and TRBJ2-7; D is perhaps TRBD1 (6 bases). This receptor was taken from a man aged 25-40 years with type 1 diabetes. CDR3: CASSELSWSRTAYEQYF. Written as DNA, the CDR3 is TGTGCCAGCAGTGAGCTTTCTTGGTCACGGACAGCCTACGAGCAGTACTTC.